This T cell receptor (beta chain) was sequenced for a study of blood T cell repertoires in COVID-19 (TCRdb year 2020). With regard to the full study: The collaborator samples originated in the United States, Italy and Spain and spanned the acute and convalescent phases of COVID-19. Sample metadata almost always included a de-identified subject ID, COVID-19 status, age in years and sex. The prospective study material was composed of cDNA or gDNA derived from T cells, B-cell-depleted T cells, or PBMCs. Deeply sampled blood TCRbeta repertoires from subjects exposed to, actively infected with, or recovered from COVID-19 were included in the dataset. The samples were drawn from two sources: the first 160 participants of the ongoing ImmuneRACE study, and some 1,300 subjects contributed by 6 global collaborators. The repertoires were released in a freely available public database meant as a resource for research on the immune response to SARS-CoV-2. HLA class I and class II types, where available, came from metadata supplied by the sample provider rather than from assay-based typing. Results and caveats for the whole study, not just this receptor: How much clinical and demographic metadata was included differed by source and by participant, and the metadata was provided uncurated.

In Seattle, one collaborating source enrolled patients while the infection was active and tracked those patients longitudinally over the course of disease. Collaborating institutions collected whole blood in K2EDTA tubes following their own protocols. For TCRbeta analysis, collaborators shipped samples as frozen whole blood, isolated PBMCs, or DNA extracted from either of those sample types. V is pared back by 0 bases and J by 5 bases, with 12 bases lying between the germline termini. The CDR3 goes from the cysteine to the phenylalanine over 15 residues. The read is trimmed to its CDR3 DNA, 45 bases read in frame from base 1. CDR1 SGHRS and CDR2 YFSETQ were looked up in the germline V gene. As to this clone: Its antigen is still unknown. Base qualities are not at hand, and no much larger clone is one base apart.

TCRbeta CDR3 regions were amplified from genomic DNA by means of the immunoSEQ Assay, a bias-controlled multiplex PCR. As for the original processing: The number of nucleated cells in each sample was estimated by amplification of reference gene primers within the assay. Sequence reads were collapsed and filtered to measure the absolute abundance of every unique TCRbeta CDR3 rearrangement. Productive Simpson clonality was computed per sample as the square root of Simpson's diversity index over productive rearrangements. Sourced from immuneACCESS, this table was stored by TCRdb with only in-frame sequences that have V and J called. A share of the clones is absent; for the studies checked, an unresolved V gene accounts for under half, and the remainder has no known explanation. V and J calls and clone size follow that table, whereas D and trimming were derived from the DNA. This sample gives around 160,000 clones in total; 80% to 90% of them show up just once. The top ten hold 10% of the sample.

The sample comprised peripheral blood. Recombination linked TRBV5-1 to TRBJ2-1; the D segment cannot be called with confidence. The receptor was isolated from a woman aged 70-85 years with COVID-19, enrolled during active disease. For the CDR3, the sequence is CASSLGLGLHNEQFF. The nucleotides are TGCGCCAGCAGCTTGGGGCTTGGTCTTCACAATGAGCAGTTCTTC.